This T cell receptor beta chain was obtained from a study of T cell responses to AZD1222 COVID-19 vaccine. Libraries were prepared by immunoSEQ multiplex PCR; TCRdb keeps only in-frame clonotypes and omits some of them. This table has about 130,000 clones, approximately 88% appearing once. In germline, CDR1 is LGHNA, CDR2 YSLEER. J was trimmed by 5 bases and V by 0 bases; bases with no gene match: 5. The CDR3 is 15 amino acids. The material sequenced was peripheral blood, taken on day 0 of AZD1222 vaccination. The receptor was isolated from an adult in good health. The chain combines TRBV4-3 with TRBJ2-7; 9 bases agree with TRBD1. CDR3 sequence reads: CASSQDRTGEDEQYF. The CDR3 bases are TGCGCCAGCAGCCAAGACCGGACAGGGGAAGACGAGCAGTACTTC.